A single sample is the source of the 30 T cell receptor beta chains below, sequenced in a study of OX40 agonist ivuxolimab in advanced cancers. Data came from immunoSEQ multiplex PCR; TCRdb stores just in-frame clones and leaves some out. This sample has about 73,000 clones, with roughly nine tenths found just once. The input for sequencing was CD4+ or CD8+ T cells sorted from blood, taken in a trial of the OX40 agonist ivuxolimab. The source of these receptors is an adult with an advanced solid tumor such as melanoma, head and neck, liver or kidney cancer.

The J gene is TRBJ1-1, the V gene TRBV7-7, with D unclear. The CDR3 covers 13 residues. V dropped 5 bases and J dropped 0 bases, with 7 bases sitting between them. Per the germline V gene, CDR1 is SSHAT and CDR2 is FNYEAQ (reference sequence). The CDR3 spells CASSATMNTEAFF. DNA of the CDR3: TGTGCCAGCAGCGCCACAATGAACACTGAAGCTTTCTTT. Full variable domain (missing parts from reference TRBV7-7 and TRBJ1-1): GAGVSQSPRYKVTKRGQDVTLRCDPISSHATLYWYQQALGQGPEFLTYFNYEAQPDKSGLPSDRFSAERPEGSISTLTIQRTEQRDSAMYRCASSATMNTEAFFGQGTRLTVV.

This chain connects TRBV4-1 to TRBJ1-5; D is unresolved. The length of the CDR3 is 15 residues. Trimming shortened V by 4 bases and J by 1 base, and 11 bases separated the two germline ends. Germline V gene sequence: CDR1 MGHRA, CDR2 YSYEKL. CDR3 loop: CASSPSDLSNQPQHF. The CDR3 DNA reads TGCGCCAGCAGCCCTTCGGACCTAAGCAATCAGCCCCAGCATTTT.

This clone showed up just once. V is TRBV5-5 and J is TRBJ2-3, with 11 positions matching TRBD2. Per the germline V gene, CDR1 is SGHKS and CDR2 is YYEKEE (reference sequence). This CDR3 is 16 amino acids long. J was trimmed by 7 bases and V by 2 bases; bases with no gene match: 9. The CDR3 DNA reads TGTGCCAGCAGCTTCTTAGCGGGAGGGGCCGGGAATACGCAGTATTTT. It translates to CASSFLAGGAGNTQYF.

This rearrangement joins TRBV7-2 to TRBJ2-7; perhaps D is TRBD1 or TRBD2 (6 bases each). The germline CDR1 and CDR2 sequences are SGHTA and FQGNSA. This CDR3 comprises 13 residues. V was cut by 5 bases and J by 6 bases, with 14 bases left in between. CDR3: CASSRQGRGEQYF. The CDR3 region has the DNA TGTGCCAGCAGCCGCCAGGGGCGGGGCGAGCAGTACTTC.

The chain recombines TRBV2 with TRBJ2-2; D uncertain. The CDR3 runs to 15 residues. Deletions cut 3 bases from V and 0 bases from J, with 8 bases between. CDR1 is SNHLY, CDR2 FYNNEI, per germline. The DNA of the CDR3 is TGTGCCAGCAGTGAGGCTGACGCGAACACCGGGGAGCTGTTTTTT. It is translated as CASSEADANTGELFF.

This clone is a singleton in its sample. The chain employs TRBV29-1 and TRBJ2-3; 7 bases line up with TRBD2. The CDR3 has 13 residues. CDR1 is SQVTM and CDR2 is ANQGSEA in the germline V gene. The J segment lost 4 bases and the V segment lost 4 bases, leaving 5 bases of the junction unmatched. This chain's CDR3 is CSVGAGLPDTQYF. CDR3 sequence (DNA): TGCAGCGTTGGCGCGGGACTACCAGATACGCAGTATTTT.

The V gene is TRBV9, the J gene TRBJ1-1; TRBD1 is a possible D gene (5 bases). CDR3 length equals 15 residues. V dropped 4 bases and J dropped 4 bases, with 17 bases sitting between them. Germline assignment: CDR1 SGDLS and CDR2 YYNGEE. The CDR3, as DNA: TGTGCCAGCAGCCCACTGAACCGGGGCTTCACTGAAGCTTTCTTT. Translating it yields CASSPLNRGFTEAFF.

The genes are TRBV5-1 and TRBJ2-1, with a weak D call TRBD1 (6 bases). V lost 7 bases and J lost 5, with 13 bases in between. The CDR3 is 13 residues long. The germline V gene has CDR1 SGHRS and CDR2 YFSETQ. The chain's CDR3 is CASGQRPNNEQFF. Here the CDR3 DNA reads TGCGCCAGCGGACAGCGGCCCAACAATGAGCAGTTCTTC.

The chain carries TRBV27 and TRBJ2-1; possible D gene TRBD2, 6 bases. This CDR3 region has 18 residues. CDR1 and CDR2 from the germline V gene are MNHEY and SMNVEV (reference sequence). V lost 3 bases to trimming and J lost 1 base, with 19 bases between them. In DNA, the CDR3 is TGTGCCAGCAGTTTGCAGGTACCCGGGACTTTATCCTACAATGAGCAGTTCTTC. Its translation: CASSLQVPGTLSYNEQFF.

V gene TRBV6-1 combines with J gene TRBJ1-1; 8 nucleotides agree with TRBD1. Germline loops: CDR1 MNHNS, CDR2 SASEGT. V lost 3 bases, J lost 2 bases, and 5 bases stayed unmatched. This CDR3 comprises 15 residues. The CDR3: CASSEQGQVNTEAFF. The CDR3 DNA sequence: TGTGCCAGCAGTGAGCAGGGACAGGTAAACACTGAAGCTTTCTTT.

This sequence joins TRBV18 and TRBJ2-1; 7 bases are shared with TRBD2. The J segment lost 4 bases and the V segment lost 2 bases, leaving 14 bases of the junction unmatched. The CDR3 has 18 residues. Per the germline V gene, CDR1 is KGHSH and CDR2 is LQKENI. CDR3 protein: CASSPTGGPTKIYNEQFF. CDR3 nucleotides: TGTGCCAGCTCACCAACGGGGGGACCAACGAAGATTTACAATGAGCAGTTCTTC. Together with reference TRBV18 and TRBJ2-1, the CDR3 gives the full variable domain: NAGVMQNPRHLVRRRGQEARLRCSPMKGHSHVYWYRQLPEEGLKFMVYLQKENIIDESGMPKERFSAEFPKEGPSILRIQQVVRGDSAAYFCASSPTGGPTKIYNEQFFGPGTRLTVL.

The DNA of the CDR3 is TGTGCCAGCAGTGACCCGGCCAGCAATCAGCCCCAGCATTTT. Translating it yields CASSDPASNQPQHF. The J gene is TRBJ1-5, the V gene TRBV25-1, with D unclear. V was trimmed by 3 bases and J by 1 base, leaving 7 bases between them. Germline V gives CDR1 MGHDK, CDR2 SYGVNS. CDR3 length: 14 amino acids.

The CDR3 DNA is TGTGCCAGTAAATCCGGGACAGAATCCTACGAGCAGTACTTC. It specifies CASKSGTESYEQYF. The chain links TRBV19 to TRBJ2-7; 7 nucleotides match TRBD1. With V trimmed by 7 bases and J by 1 base, 7 bases remained unmatched. CDR1 is LNHDA, CDR2 SQIVND, per germline (reference sequence). This CDR3 spans 14 amino acids.

The genes are TRBV7-6 and TRBJ2-7, with a weak D call TRBD1 (6 bases). This CDR3 comprises 13 residues. The germline V gene encodes CDR1 SGHVS and CDR2 FNYEAQ. Trimming cost V 3 bases and J 2 bases, with 8 bases left between them. The CDR3 protein is CASSLSGAYEQYF. The CDR3 coding sequence is TGTGCCAGCAGCTTGTCAGGGGCCTACGAGCAGTACTTC.

J is TRBJ1-1 and V is TRBV14; tentatively, D is TRBD1 (5 bases). Germline CDR1 is SGHDN and CDR2 is FVKESK. V was clipped by 4 bases and J by 7 bases, with 13 bases between them. The CDR3 extends over 13 amino acids. CDR3 nucleotide sequence: TGTGCCAGCAGCCCGACCCGGGACGGTGAAGCTTTCTTT. Encoded protein: CASSPTRDGEAFF.

J is TRBJ2-7 and V is TRBV10-3; a possible D gene is TRBD1 (6 bases). CDR1 ENHRY and CDR2 SYGVKD come from the germline V gene. V was cut by 0 bases and J by 6 bases, with 15 bases left in between. The CDR3 extends over 15 amino acids. The CDR3 spells CAISESVQGISEQYF. The CDR3 DNA reads TGTGCCATCAGTGAGTCGGTTCAGGGGATCTCCGAGCAGTACTTC.

This chain uses TRBV27 with TRBJ2-5; a weak D match, TRBD2 (6 bases). Germline CDR1 reads MNHEY; CDR2 reads SMNVEV (reference sequence). The CDR3 consists of 16 residues. Trimming stripped 5 bases from V and 5 bases from J, with 21 bases between. This chain's CDR3 is CASSNPGGSGRETQYF. The CDR3 coding sequence is TGTGCCAGCAGTAACCCCGGGGGTTCGGGTCGGGAGACCCAGTACTTC.

The chain couples TRBV29-1 to TRBJ1-2; no firm D call. Germline-derived CDR1 and CDR2 are SQVTM and ANQGSEA. V was pared by 4 bases and J by 1 base, with 7 bases between. The CDR3 spans 12 residues. CDR3 nucleotides: TGCAGCGTTGCTGATATTAACTATGGCTACACCTTC. As protein: CSVADINYGYTF.

The J gene is TRBJ2-3, the V gene TRBV5-1; TRBD2 matches 14 bases. Germline CDR1 SGHRS, CDR2 YFSETQ. This CDR3 is built from 16 residues. The ends lost 4 bases at V and 3 bases at J; junction bases unmatched: 4. This CDR3 is CASSPGLAGETDTQYF. Written as DNA, the CDR3 is TGCGCCAGCAGCCCGGGACTAGCGGGGGAAACAGATACGCAGTATTTT.

This clone is a singleton in its sample. V gene TRBV10-3 combines with J gene TRBJ2-2, with TRBD2 identical over 12 bases. The germline V gene encodes CDR1 ENHRY and CDR2 SYGVKD. CDR3 length equals 17 residues. V lost 7 bases and J lost 2; bases outside the gene matches: 8. The CDR3 nucleotides are TGTGCCATCAAGGGGACTAGCGGGCACAAAAACACCGGGGAGCTGTTTTTT. As protein: CAIKGTSGHKNTGELFF.

The J gene is TRBJ2-3, the V gene TRBV7-9; D is ambiguous. Germline values: CDR1 SEHNR, CDR2 FQNEAQ (reference sequence). V gave up 5 bases and J gave up 2 bases, with 14 bases separating them. The CDR3 extends over 15 amino acids. CDR3 sequence reads: CASSTIKMITDTQYF. CDR3 bases: TGTGCCAGCAGCACCATTAAAATGATCACAGATACGCAGTATTTT.

CDR3 nucleotide sequence: TGTGCCAGCAGCCCGGGAGGCGGGGGGAAAAACAATGAGCAGTTCTTC. Protein product: CASSPGGGGKNNEQFF. The rearrangement joins TRBV7-2 to TRBJ2-1; 8 nucleotides agree with TRBD2. This CDR3 comprises 16 residues. Germline loops: CDR1 SGHTA, CDR2 FQGNSA. V was clipped by 5 bases and J by 5 bases; unmatched bases: 11.

The genes are TRBV21-1 and TRBJ2-7. TRBV21-1 is a known pseudogene. This CDR3 comprises 13 residues. The CDR3 sequence is CASSTLGRYEQYF. CDR3 coding DNA: TGTGCCAGCAGCACCCTTGGTAGGTATGAGCAGTACTTC.

This chain links TRBV4-3 with TRBJ2-3; D tentatively reads TRBD1 or TRBD2 (5 bases each). Between the trimmed V and J ends, which lost 4 bases and 0 bases, there was a span of 20 bases. CDR1 is LGHNA and CDR2 is YSLEER in the germline V gene. This CDR3 is 18 amino acids long. The CDR3 DNA sequence: TGCGCCAGCAGCCTGACAGTGGGAGTGACCTCTAGCACAGATACGCAGTATTTT. Translated: CASSLTVGVTSSTDTQYF.

The V gene is TRBV6-1, the J gene TRBJ2-7; the D gene is possibly TRBD1 (6 bases). The germline CDR1 and CDR2 sequences are MNHNS and SASEGT. The CDR3 runs to 12 residues. V was cut by 6 bases and J by 0 bases, with 6 bases left in between. CDR3 loop: CASRTGSYEQYF. CDR3 nucleotide sequence: TGTGCCAGCAGGACAGGCTCCTACGAGCAGTACTTC.

The chain carries TRBV10-1 and TRBJ2-5; D is ambiguous. Germline V lookup: CDR1 WNHNN, CDR2 SYGVQD (reference sequence). This CDR3 has 11 amino acids. The ends were cut back, 3 bases at V and 4 bases at J, with 3 bases in the middle. CDR3: CASSDRETQYF. In DNA form, the CDR3 reads TGCGCCAGCAGTGACCGAGAGACCCAGTACTTC.

The chain employs TRBV25-1 and TRBJ1-5; D remains ambiguous. The CDR3 spans 15 residues. CDR1 is MGHDK, CDR2 SYGVNS, per germline. V lost 3 bases and J lost 1, with 10 bases in between. The CDR3 bases are TGTGCCAGCAGTGACGGACGTTTCAGCAATCAGCCCCAGCATTTT. It codes for CASSDGRFSNQPQHF.

Sample share makes this clone medium-sized. The rearrangement uses TRBV6-5 and TRBJ2-4; D unresolved. The CDR3 contains 15 residues. Germline CDR1 is MNHEY and CDR2 is SVGAGI. Trimming removed 2 bases at V and 1 base at J, with 9 bases between. The CDR3 sequence: CASSYKGLAKNIQYF. The CDR3, as DNA: TGTGCCAGCAGTTACAAGGGTTTGGCCAAAAACATTCAGTACTTC.

V gene TRBV13 combines with J gene TRBJ2-4, with D perhaps matching TRBD2 (6 bases). Deletions cut 3 bases from V and 5 bases from J, with 11 bases between. The CDR3 has 14 amino acids. Germline CDR1 PRHDT, CDR2 FYEKMQ (reference sequence). The CDR3 loop reads CASSFGGVQNIQYF. CDR3 nucleotides: TGTGCCAGCAGCTTCGGGGGAGTCCAAAACATTCAGTACTTC.

The V call is TRBV7-2, the J call TRBJ1-5; D uncertain. The CDR3 extends over 15 amino acids. Germline values: CDR1 SGHTA, CDR2 FQGNSA. V lost 3 bases, J lost 0 bases, and 9 bases lay in between. Written as DNA, the CDR3 is TGTGCCAGCAGCTTTGTAGGGTCTAGCAATCAGCCCCAGCATTTT. This codes for CASSFVGSSNQPQHF. The variable domain in full, completed from reference TRBV7-2 and TRBJ1-5, reads GAGVSQSPSNKVTEKGKDVELRCDPISGHTALYWYRQSLGQGLEFLIYFQGNSAPDKSGLPSDRFSAERTGGSVSTLTIQRTQQEDSAVYLCASSFVGSSNQPQHFGDGTRLSIL.